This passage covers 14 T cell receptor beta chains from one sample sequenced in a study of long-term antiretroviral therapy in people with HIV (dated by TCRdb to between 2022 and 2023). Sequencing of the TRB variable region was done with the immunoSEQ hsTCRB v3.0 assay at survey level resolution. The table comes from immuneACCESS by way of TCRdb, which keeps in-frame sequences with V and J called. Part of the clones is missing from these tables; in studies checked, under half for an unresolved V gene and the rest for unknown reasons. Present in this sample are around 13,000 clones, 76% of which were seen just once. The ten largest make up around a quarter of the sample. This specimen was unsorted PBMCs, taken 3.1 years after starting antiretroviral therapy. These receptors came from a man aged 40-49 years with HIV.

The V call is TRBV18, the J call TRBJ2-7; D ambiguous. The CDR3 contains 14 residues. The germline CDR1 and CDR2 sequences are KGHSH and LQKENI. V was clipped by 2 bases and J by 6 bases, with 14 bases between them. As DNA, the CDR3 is TGTGCCAGCTCACCATCCTCCCGCGTGGGCGAGCAGTACTTC. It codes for CASSPSSRVGEQYF.

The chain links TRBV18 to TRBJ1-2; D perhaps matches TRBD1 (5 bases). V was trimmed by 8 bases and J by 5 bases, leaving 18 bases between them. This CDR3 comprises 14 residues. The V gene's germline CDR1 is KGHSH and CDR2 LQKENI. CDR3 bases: TGTGCCAGCACTTATGGGGACGCTTCTTATGGCTACACCTTC. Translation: CASTYGDASYGYTF.

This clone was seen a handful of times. The CDR3 loop reads CASTQGANEAFF. Written as DNA, the CDR3 is TGTGCCAGCACCCAAGGGGCGAACGAAGCTTTCTTT. The chain recombines TRBV5-4 with TRBJ1-1; perhaps TRBD1 as D (5 bases). The CDR3 contains 12 residues. Germline CDR1 is SGHNT and CDR2 is YYREEE (reference sequence). Trimming removed 6 bases from V and 8 bases from J, with 14 bases in between.

CDR3 nucleotide sequence: TGTGCCAGTCTAAGCCGGGCAGGGAGGACTGAAGCTTTCTTT. Protein: CASLSRAGRTEAFF. V and J are TRBV19 and TRBJ1-1; D might be TRBD1 (5 bases). This CDR3 is 14 amino acids long. Germline values: CDR1 LNHDA, CDR2 SQIVND (reference sequence). V was trimmed by 8 bases and J by 5 bases, leaving 18 bases between them.

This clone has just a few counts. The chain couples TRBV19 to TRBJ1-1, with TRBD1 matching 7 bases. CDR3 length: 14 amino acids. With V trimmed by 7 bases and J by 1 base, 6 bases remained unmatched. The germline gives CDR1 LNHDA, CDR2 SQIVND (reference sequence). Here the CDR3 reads CASTPGGENTEAFF. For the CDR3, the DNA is TGTGCCAGTACCCCAGGGGGGGAGAACACTGAAGCTTTCTTT. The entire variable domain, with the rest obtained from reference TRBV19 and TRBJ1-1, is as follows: DGGITQSPKYLFRKEGQNVTLSCEQNLNHDAMYWYRQDPGQGLRLIYYSQIVNDFQKGDIAEGYSVSREKKESFPLTVTSAQKNPTAFYLCASTPGGENTEAFFGQGTRLTVV.

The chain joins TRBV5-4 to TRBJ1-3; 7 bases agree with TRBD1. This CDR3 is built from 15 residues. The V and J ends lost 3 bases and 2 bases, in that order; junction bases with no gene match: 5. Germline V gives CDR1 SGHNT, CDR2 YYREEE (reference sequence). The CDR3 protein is CASSSGQTPGNTIYF. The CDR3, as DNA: TGTGCCAGCAGCTCGGGACAGACTCCTGGAAACACCATATATTTT.

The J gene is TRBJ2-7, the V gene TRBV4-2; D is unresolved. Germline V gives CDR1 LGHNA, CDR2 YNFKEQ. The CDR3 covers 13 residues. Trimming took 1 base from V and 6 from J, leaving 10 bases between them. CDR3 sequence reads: CASSQVGPSEQYF. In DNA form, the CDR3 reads TGTGCCAGCAGCCAAGTCGGCCCCAGCGAGCAGTACTTC.

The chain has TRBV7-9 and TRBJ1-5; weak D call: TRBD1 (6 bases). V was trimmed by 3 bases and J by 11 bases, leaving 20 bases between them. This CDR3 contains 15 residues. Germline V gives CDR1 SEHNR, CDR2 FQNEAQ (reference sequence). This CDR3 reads CASSFIGQPGEAQHF. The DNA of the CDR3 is TGTGCCAGCAGCTTCATAGGACAGCCAGGGGAGGCCCAGCATTTT.

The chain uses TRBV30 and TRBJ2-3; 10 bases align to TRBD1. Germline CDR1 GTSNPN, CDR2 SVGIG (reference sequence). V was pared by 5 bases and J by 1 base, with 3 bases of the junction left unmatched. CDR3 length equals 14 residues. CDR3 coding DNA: TGTGCCTGGTCCGGGACAGGGGGCACAGATACGCAGTATTTT. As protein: CAWSGTGGTDTQYF.

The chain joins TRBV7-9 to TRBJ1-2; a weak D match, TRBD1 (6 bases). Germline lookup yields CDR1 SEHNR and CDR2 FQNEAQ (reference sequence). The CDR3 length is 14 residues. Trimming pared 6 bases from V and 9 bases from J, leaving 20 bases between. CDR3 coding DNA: TGTGCCAGCAGTCCTCGGGGGGGGCAGAAAAGCTACACCTTC. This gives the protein CASSPRGGQKSYTF.

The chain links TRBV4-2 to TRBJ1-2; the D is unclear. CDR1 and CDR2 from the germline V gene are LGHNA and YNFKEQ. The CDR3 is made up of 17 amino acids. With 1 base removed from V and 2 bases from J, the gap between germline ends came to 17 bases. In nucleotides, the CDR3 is TGTGCCAGCAGCCAAGGCCGTTCAAGCACAGTCAACTATGGCTACACCTTC. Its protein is CASSQGRSSTVNYGYTF.

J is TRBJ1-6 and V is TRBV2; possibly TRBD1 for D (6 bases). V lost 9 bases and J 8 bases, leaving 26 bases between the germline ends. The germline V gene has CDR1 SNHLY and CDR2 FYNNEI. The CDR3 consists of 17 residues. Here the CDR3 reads CASDSHRVGWGYSPLHF. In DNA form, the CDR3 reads TGTGCCAGTGACTCCCACAGGGTCGGCTGGGGATATTCACCCCTCCACTTT. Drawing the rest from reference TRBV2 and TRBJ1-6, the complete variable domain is EPEVTQTPSHQVTQMGQEVILRCVPISNHLYFYWYRQILGQKVEFLVSFYNNEISEKSEIFDDQFSVERPDGSNFTLKIRSTKLEDSAMYFCASDSHRVGWGYSPLHFGNGTRLTVT.

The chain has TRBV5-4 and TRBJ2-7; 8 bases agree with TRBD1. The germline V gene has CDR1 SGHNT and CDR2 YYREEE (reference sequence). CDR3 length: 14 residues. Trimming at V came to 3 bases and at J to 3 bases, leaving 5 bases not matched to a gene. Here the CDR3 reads CASSSGQGNYEQYF. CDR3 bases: TGTGCCAGCAGCTCCGGACAGGGTAACTACGAGCAGTACTTC.

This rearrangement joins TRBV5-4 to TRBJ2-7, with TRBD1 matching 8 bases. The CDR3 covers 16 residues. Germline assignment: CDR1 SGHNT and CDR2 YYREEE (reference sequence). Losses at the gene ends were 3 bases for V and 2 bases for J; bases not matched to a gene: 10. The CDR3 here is CASSSRQGSSPYEQYF. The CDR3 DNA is TGTGCCAGCAGCTCCAGACAGGGGTCTTCCCCCTACGAGCAGTACTTC.